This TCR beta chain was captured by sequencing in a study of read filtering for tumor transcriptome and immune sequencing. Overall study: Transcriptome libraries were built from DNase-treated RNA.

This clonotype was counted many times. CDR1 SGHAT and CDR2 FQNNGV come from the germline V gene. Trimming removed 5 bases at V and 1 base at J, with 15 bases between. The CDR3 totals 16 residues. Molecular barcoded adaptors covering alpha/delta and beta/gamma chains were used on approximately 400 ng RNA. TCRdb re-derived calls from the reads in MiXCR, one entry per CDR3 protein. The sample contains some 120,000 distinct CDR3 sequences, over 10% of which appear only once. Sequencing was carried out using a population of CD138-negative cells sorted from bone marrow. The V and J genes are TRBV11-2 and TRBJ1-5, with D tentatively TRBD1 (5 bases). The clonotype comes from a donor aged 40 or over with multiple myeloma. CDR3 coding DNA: TGTGCCAGCAGCCTCACCGGGACGGTCAGCAATCAGCCCCAGCATTTT. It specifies CASSLTGTVSNQPQHF.